This T cell receptor beta chain was captured in a study of CD8+CD57+ T cells in acquired aplastic anemia. Across the whole study: CD4+ and CD8+ cells, once sorted, gave DNA averaging approximately 3 ug.

Flow cytometry had shown expanded CD8+CD57+ cells in the patients chosen for sequencing. This clonotype has only a few counts. The ends were cut back, 0 bases at V and 8 bases at J, with 10 bases in the middle. Germline V gene sequence: CDR1 GTSNPN, CDR2 SVGIG (reference sequence). This CDR3 has 13 residues. Profiling of TCR beta VDJ combinations and CDR3 sequences used genomic DNA as template. In TCRdb, the reads were re-called with MiXCR into one record per CDR3 protein. The data hold roughly 180,000 distinct CDR3 sequences, with around 50% observed a single time. The sequence was obtained from a human donor with aplastic anemia. This sequence joins TRBV30 and TRBJ1-4, with D possibly being TRBD1 (5 bases). Sample: sorted CD4+, CD8+, or CD8+CD57+ T cells (not recorded which) from PBMCs. The CDR3 bases are TGTGCCTGGAGTGTACAGAAGGGGGAAAAACTGTTTTTT. Translation: CAWSVQKGEKLFF.